This T cell receptor beta chain was recorded in a study of regulatory T cells. Study-wide findings and caveats: Regulatory T cells showed the strongest V-J pair restriction and V/J gene skewing among patient repertoires. In CD3G deficiency, regulatory T cells had lower Shannon diversity than autologous conventional CD4+ and control regulatory cells. Unique productive TRB reads were about tenfold lower in patient Treg samples than controls.

Amplification used 52 TRBV primers and 13 TRBJ primers. Generated by immunoSEQ multiplex PCR, the TCRdb table keeps only in-frame clones and is missing some. The sample holds a few thousand clones, around 94% seen once. With regard to this clone: Its specificity is unknown.

The source material was CD4+ Tregs sorted from blood. The receptor was derived from a person aged 18 to 30 with CD3G deficiency.

DNA for the CDR3: TGCGCCAGCAGCTTGCGTGCTAGCGGAGGCGACACCGGGGAGCTGTTTTTT. Translating gives CASSLRASGGDTGELFF. The chain carries TRBV5-1 and TRBJ2-2; 7 bases fit TRBD2. Germline assignment: CDR1 SGHRS and CDR2 YFSETQ. V was pared by 1 base and J by 3 bases, with 9 bases of the junction left unmatched. The CDR3 covers 17 residues.